A selection of T cell receptor beta chains follows, all from one sample in a study of Ad26.COV2.S vaccination and SARS-CoV-2 variants. Method: immunoSEQ multiplex PCR; TCRdb's copy keeps in-frame clones and lacks some. Of fewer than 500,000 clones listed, about 90% are singletons. Sequences were derived from peripheral blood, sampled in a trial of Ad26.COV2.S vaccine versus placebo. All receptors come from a person aged 18-65 years who received the Ad26.COV2.S COVID-19 vaccine or a placebo. Both conserved end residues are part of each CDR3. The D gene is left open where the match is weak. For some rows the clone size is stated as once, few or many, or as a class when expanded; others skip it.

D gene: TRBD1
CDR3 length: 16
clone size: -
J gene: TRBJ2-7
V gene: TRBV6-2/TRBV6-3
CDR3 DNA: TGTGCCAGCAGTTACTCGGGACAGGGTTACTCTTACGAGCAGTACTTC
CDR3 protein: CASSYSGQGYSYEQYF

D gene: -
CDR3 length: 18
clone size: -
J gene: TRBJ2-6
V gene: TRBV9
CDR3 DNA: TGTGCCAGCAGCGTGACCGGGACACCGGCCTCCGGGGCCAACGTCCTGACTTTC
CDR3 protein: CASSVTGTPASGANVLTF

D gene: -
CDR3 length: 14
clone size: -
J gene: TRBJ1-1
V gene: TRBV24-1
CDR3 DNA: TGTGCCACCAGTGGCACAGGGTCCGGCACTGAAGCTTTCTTT
CDR3 protein: CATSGTGSGTEAFF

D gene: -
CDR3 length: 12
clone size: -
J gene: TRBJ2-6
V gene: TRBV28
CDR3 DNA: TGTGCCAGCAGATCTGGGGCCAACGTCCTGACTTTC
CDR3 protein: CASRSGANVLTF

D gene: TRBD1
CDR3 length: 14
clone size: -
J gene: TRBJ1-6
V gene: TRBV27
CDR3 DNA: TGTGCCAGCAGCTCCGGGACAGGGGTCTCACCCCTCCACTTT
CDR3 protein: CASSSGTGVSPLHF

D gene: TRBD2
CDR3 length: 15
clone size: -
J gene: TRBJ2-3
V gene: TRBV2
CDR3 DNA: TGTGCCAGCAGTGTCCCTAGCGGGAGTTCAGATACGCAGTATTTT
CDR3 protein: CASSVPSGSSDTQYF

D gene: -
CDR3 length: 14
clone size: -
J gene: TRBJ2-7
V gene: TRBV3-1/TRBV3-2
CDR3 DNA: TGTGCCAGCAGCCAAGGTGGGCTCTCCTACGAGCAGTACTTC
CDR3 protein: CASSQGGLSYEQYF

D gene: -
CDR3 length: 13
clone size: -
J gene: TRBJ1-5
V gene: TRBV5-6
CDR3 DNA: TGTGCCAGCAGCCGCGGACAGCATCAGCCCCAGCATTTT
CDR3 protein: CASSRGQHQPQHF

D gene: TRBD2
CDR3 length: 14
clone size: -
J gene: TRBJ2-1
V gene: TRBV6-5
CDR3 DNA: TGTGCCACCCCCCGGGTGGAGCGGGACCAGGAGCAGTTCTTC
CDR3 protein: CATPRVERDQEQFF

D gene: -
CDR3 length: 16
clone size: -
J gene: TRBJ2-5
V gene: TRBV19
CDR3 DNA: TGTGCCAGTAGTATACACCAACTGGACGGCCAAGAGACCCAGTACTTC
CDR3 protein: CASSIHQLDGQETQYF

D gene: TRBD2
CDR3 length: 15
clone size: few
J gene: TRBJ2-7
V gene: TRBV7-2
CDR3 DNA: TGTGCCAGCAGCTTGCGGGCTAGCGGGATGTACGAGCAGTACTTC
CDR3 protein: CASSLRASGMYEQYF

D gene: -
CDR3 length: 14
clone size: -
J gene: TRBJ2-3
V gene: TRBV27
CDR3 DNA: TGTGCCAGCAGCCGTCGGGGGCTTACAGATACGCAGTATTTT
CDR3 protein: CASSRRGLTDTQYF

D gene: -
CDR3 length: 11
clone size: once
J gene: TRBJ1-2
V gene: TRBV7-2
CDR3 DNA: TGTGCCAGCCAAGCTCTGGGTGGCTACACCTTC
CDR3 protein: CASQALGGYTF

D gene: TRBD2
CDR3 length: 15
clone size: -
J gene: TRBJ2-2
V gene: TRBV7-6
CDR3 DNA: TGTGCCAGCAGCTCCGCTAGCGGGAGCACCGGGGAGCTGTTTTTT
CDR3 protein: CASSSASGSTGELFF

D gene: -
CDR3 length: 13
clone size: -
J gene: TRBJ2-3
V gene: TRBV27
CDR3 DNA: TGTGCCAGCGCCCGAAGAGGCACAGATACGCAGTATTTT
CDR3 protein: CASARRGTDTQYF

D gene: TRBD1
CDR3 length: 14
clone size: -
J gene: TRBJ2-5
V gene: TRBV5-4
CDR3 DNA: TGTGCCAGCAGACTAGTCGACAGGGAGGAGACCCAGTACTTC
CDR3 protein: CASRLVDREETQYF

D gene: -
CDR3 length: 14
clone size: -
J gene: TRBJ1-2
V gene: TRBV5-6
CDR3 DNA: TGTGCCAGCAGCGCGGGGGTATACATCTATGGCTACACCTTC
CDR3 protein: CASSAGVYIYGYTF

D gene: TRBD1
CDR3 length: 15
clone size: -
J gene: TRBJ2-3
V gene: TRBV7-3
CDR3 DNA: TGTGCCAGCAGCTTGACAGGGGGCGCATCAGATACGCAGTATTTT
CDR3 protein: CASSLTGGASDTQYF

D gene: TRBD1
CDR3 length: 18
clone size: -
J gene: TRBJ1-5
V gene: TRBV6-2/TRBV6-3
CDR3 DNA: TGTGCCAGCAGTTCCCGGGGACAGGTAGTCCGGGGCAATCAGCCCCAGCATTTT
CDR3 protein: CASSSRGQVVRGNQPQHF

D gene: TRBD1
CDR3 length: 14
clone size: few
J gene: TRBJ2-5
V gene: TRBV7-2
CDR3 DNA: TGTGCCAGCAGCTCAGGGGGAGCATGGGAGACCCAGTACTTC
CDR3 protein: CASSSGGAWETQYF

D gene: TRBD2
CDR3 length: 16
clone size: -
J gene: TRBJ2-1
V gene: TRBV2
CDR3 DNA: TGTGCCAGCAGGGACGGGACTAGCGGGCAATACAATGAGCAGTTCTTC
CDR3 protein: CASRDGTSGQYNEQFF

D gene: -
CDR3 length: 13
clone size: -
J gene: TRBJ2-5
V gene: TRBV7-2
CDR3 DNA: TGTGCCAGCAGCTTAGTGGAGGGAGAGACCCAGTACTTC
CDR3 protein: CASSLVEGETQYF

D gene: -
CDR3 length: 13
clone size: -
J gene: TRBJ1-2
V gene: TRBV28
CDR3 DNA: TGTGCCAGCAGCCCCGTCCAGGGCTATGGCTACACCTTC
CDR3 protein: CASSPVQGYGYTF

D gene: TRBD1
CDR3 length: 14
clone size: -
J gene: TRBJ2-3
V gene: TRBV11-2
CDR3 DNA: TGTGCCAGCAGCTTTGGGCAGGGGGAACCCCAGCAGTATTTT
CDR3 protein: CASSFGQGEPQQYF

D gene: -
CDR3 length: 12
clone size: -
J gene: TRBJ2-3
V gene: TRBV7-2
CDR3 DNA: TGTGCCAGCAGCTCCCGCACAGATACGCAGTATTTT
CDR3 protein: CASSSRTDTQYF

D gene: TRBD2
CDR3 length: 16
clone size: -
J gene: TRBJ2-3
V gene: TRBV7-9
CDR3 DNA: TGTGCCAGCAGCTTAGCCCCGACTAGCGTGGGGGATACGCAGTATTTT
CDR3 protein: CASSLAPTSVGDTQYF

D gene: TRBD1
CDR3 length: 13
clone size: -
J gene: TRBJ1-1
V gene: TRBV7-3
CDR3 DNA: TGTGCCAGCAGATCGACAGGGGCGTCCGAAGCTTTCTTT
CDR3 protein: CASRSTGASEAFF

D gene: -
CDR3 length: 13
clone size: medium-sized
J gene: TRBJ2-3
V gene: TRBV19
CDR3 DNA: TGTGCCAGTTTTGGTCCTGCAACAGATACGCAGTATTTT
CDR3 protein: CASFGPATDTQYF

D gene: -
CDR3 length: 11
clone size: many
J gene: TRBJ1-2
V gene: TRBV7-2
CDR3 DNA: TGTGCCAGCAGCCCCCAGGTTGGCTACACCTTC
CDR3 protein: CASSPQVGYTF

D gene: -
CDR3 length: 16
clone size: -
J gene: TRBJ2-7
V gene: TRBV28
CDR3 DNA: TGTGCCAGCAGTTTATCGGCGGACAAGGGGTCCTACGAGCAGTACTTC
CDR3 protein: CASSLSADKGSYEQYF

D gene: -
CDR3 length: 15
clone size: once
J gene: TRBJ2-3
V gene: TRBV5-5
CDR3 DNA: TGTGCCAGCAGCTTGGACGGGGTCCGCACAGATACGCAGTATTTT
CDR3 protein: CASSLDGVRTDTQYF

D gene: -
CDR3 length: 13
clone size: -
J gene: TRBJ1-2
V gene: TRBV7-9
CDR3 DNA: TGTGCCAGCAGCTTAGGGGACGGTTATGGCTACACCTTC
CDR3 protein: CASSLGDGYGYTF

D gene: -
CDR3 length: 14
clone size: few
J gene: TRBJ1-2
V gene: TRBV28
CDR3 DNA: TGTGCCAGCAGTTTTTTGGGGGGAAAAGCCGGCTACACCTTC
CDR3 protein: CASSFLGGKAGYTF

D gene: TRBD2
CDR3 length: 15
clone size: -
J gene: TRBJ2-5
V gene: TRBV7-9
CDR3 DNA: TGTGCCAGCAGCTTGGGACTAGCGGGACTCGAGACCCAGTACTTC
CDR3 protein: CASSLGLAGLETQYF

D gene: -
CDR3 length: 14
clone size: -
J gene: TRBJ2-3
V gene: TRBV4-1
CDR3 DNA: TGCGCCAGCAGCCAAGATAGGACCACAGATACGCAGTATTTT
CDR3 protein: CASSQDRTTDTQYF

D gene: TRBD2
CDR3 length: 15
clone size: -
J gene: TRBJ2-2
V gene: TRBV6-5
CDR3 DNA: TGTGCCAGCACCCCACTAGCGGGAGGTACCGGGGAGCTGTTTTTT
CDR3 protein: CASTPLAGGTGELFF

D gene: TRBD2
CDR3 length: 14
clone size: -
J gene: TRBJ2-7
V gene: TRBV9
CDR3 DNA: TGTGCCAGCAGCGTAGCTGGGGGGGGATACGAGCAGTACTTC
CDR3 protein: CASSVAGGGYEQYF

D gene: TRBD2
CDR3 length: 17
clone size: -
J gene: TRBJ2-7
V gene: TRBV7-9
CDR3 DNA: TGTGCCAGCAGCTTGTCTGCGGGACTAGCGACGCCCTACGAGCAGTACTTC
CDR3 protein: CASSLSAGLATPYEQYF

D gene: TRBD1
CDR3 length: 16
clone size: few
J gene: TRBJ1-2
V gene: TRBV27
CDR3 DNA: TGTGCCAGCAGTTCATCGGTTGGGGACAGAGTTTTTGGCTACACCTTC
CDR3 protein: CASSSSVGDRVFGYTF

D gene: -
CDR3 length: 16
clone size: few
J gene: TRBJ2-3
V gene: TRBV11-2
CDR3 DNA: TGTGCCAGCAGCTTGGGGGGCCCGGGAGAACGGGATACGCAGTATTTT
CDR3 protein: CASSLGGPGERDTQYF